The sequence of this TCR beta chain was determined in a study of CD8 T cells in Susac syndrome (dated by TCRdb to the late 2010s). For the wider study: Repertoire sequencing was used to test whether CD8+ T cell activation and differentiation in Susac syndrome was antigen driven. CD8+ T cell repertoire clonality was compared between eleven to twelve healthy donors, roughly 14 Susac syndrome patients and around 16 multiple sclerosis patients.

Peripheral blood CD8+ and CD4+ T cells from healthy donors, Susac syndrome patients and multiple sclerosis patients were profiled using high-throughput TCR beta sequencing. The multiple sclerosis controls were treatment-naive patients who had stable or active relapsing-remitting disease and met the revised McDonald criteria. Bulk CD8+ and CD4+ T cells were purified by magnetic negative isolation, while CD8+ TEMRA cells were enriched using FACS. Blood was collected in EDTA tubes and processed within 24 hours, with PBMCs isolated through density gradient centrifugation. PBMCs destined for TCR sequencing were cryopreserved in liquid nitrogen and later thawed in a 37 °C water bath. Purity of sorted or isolated CD4+, CD8+ and CD8+ TEMRA cells was at least 90%. Measured from the cysteine to the phenylalanine, the CDR3 is 11 residues long. Of the read, only the CDR3 DNA is kept; its 33 bases are in frame from base 1. CDR1 and CDR2 were assigned from the germline V gene (reference sequence) as LNHDA and SQIVND. The V end loses 9 bases and the J end loses 2 bases, and a stretch of 6 bases separates them.

Broad study findings and their caveats: The TCR sequencing and HLA analysis was acknowledged to have included a relatively small number of individuals.

RNA was extracted with the RNeasy kit and roughly 0.5 to 1 ug was reverse transcribed using random hexamers. The immunoSEQ multiplex PCR assay, covering 54 Vbeta and 13 Jbeta segments, was used to amplify TCR beta CDR3 regions. PCR amplification bias was corrected by using a synthetic template baseline for primer optimization and computational correction. The study's own analysis went as follows. Reads were annotated to V, D and J genes per IMGT and analyzed with immunoSEQ Analyzer, keeping only productive sequences. Clonality was computed as one minus Shannon entropy normalized by log2 of the number of productive unique sequences. Public and private clones were assessed among the 100 most prevalent clones of each patient and control. Susac-specific clones were defined as absent from healthy and MS cohorts, around 980 published viral clones and other ImmuneACCESS disease sequences. TCRdb's own reprocessing of the public reads used fastp at Q25 and MiXCR and kept productive beta chains. Each CDR3 protein gets just one entry, which takes the most common genes and DNA from the rows behind it. These V and J calls derive from TCRdb rather than the authors' analysis. The table for this sample lists 250,000 to 300,000 distinct CDR3 sequences; around nine tenths of them were counted only once. Around 0.2% of the sample comes from the top ten.

On this clonotype itself: Its antigen specificity is not known. There are no base qualities to consult, and no much larger clone falls within one base.

The chain couples TRBV19 to TRBJ2-3, with an unclear D gene assignment. This clonotype was obtained from a human donor with multiple sclerosis. The sample consisted of CD8+ T cells from PBMCs. DNA sequence: TGTGCCAGCCAGGACACAGATACGCAGTATTTT. It encodes CASQDTDTQYF.